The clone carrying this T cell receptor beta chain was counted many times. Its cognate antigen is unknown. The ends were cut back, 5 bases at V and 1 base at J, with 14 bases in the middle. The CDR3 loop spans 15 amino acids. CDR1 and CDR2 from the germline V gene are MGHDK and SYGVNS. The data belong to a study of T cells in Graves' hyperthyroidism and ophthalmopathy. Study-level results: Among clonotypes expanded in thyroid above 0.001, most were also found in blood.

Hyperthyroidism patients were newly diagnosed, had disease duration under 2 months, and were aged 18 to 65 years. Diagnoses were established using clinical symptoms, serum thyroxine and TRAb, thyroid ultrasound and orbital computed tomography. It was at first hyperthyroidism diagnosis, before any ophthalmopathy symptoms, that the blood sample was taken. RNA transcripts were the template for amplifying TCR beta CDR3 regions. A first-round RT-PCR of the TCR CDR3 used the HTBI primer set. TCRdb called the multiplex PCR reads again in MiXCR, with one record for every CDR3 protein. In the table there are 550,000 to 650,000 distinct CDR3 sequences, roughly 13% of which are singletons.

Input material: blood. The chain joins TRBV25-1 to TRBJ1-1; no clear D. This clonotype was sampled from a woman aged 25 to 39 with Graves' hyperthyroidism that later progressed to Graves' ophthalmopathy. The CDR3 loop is CASSPRGEPNTEAFF. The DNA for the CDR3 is TGTGCCAGCAGTCCCCGCGGGGAGCCGAACACTGAAGCTTTCTTT.